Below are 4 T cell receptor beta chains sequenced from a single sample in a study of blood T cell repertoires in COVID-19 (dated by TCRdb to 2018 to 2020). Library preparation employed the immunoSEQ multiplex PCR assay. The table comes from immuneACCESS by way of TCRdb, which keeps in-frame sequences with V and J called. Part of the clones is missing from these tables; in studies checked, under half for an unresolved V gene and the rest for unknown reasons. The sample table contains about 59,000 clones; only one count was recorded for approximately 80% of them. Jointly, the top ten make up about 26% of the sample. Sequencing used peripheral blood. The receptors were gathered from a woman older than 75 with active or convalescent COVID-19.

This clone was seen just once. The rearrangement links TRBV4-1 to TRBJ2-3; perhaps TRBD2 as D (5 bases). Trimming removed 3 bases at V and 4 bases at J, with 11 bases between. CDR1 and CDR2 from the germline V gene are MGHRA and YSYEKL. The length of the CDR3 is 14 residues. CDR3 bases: TGCGCCAGCAGCCACCCGACTAAGTCAGATACGCAGTATTTT. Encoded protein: CASSHPTKSDTQYF.

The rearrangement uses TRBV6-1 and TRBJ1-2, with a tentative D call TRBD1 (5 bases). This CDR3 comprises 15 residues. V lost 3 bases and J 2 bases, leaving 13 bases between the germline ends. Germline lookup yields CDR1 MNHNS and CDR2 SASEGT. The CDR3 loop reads CASSETGTFNYGYTF. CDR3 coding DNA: TGTGCCAGCAGTGAGACCGGGACTTTCAACTATGGCTACACCTTC.

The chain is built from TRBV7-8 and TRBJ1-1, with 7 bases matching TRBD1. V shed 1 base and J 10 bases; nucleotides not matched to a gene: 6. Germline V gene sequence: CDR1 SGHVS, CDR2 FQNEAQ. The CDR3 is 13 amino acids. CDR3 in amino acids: CASSLEGARGAFF. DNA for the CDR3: TGTGCCAGCAGCTTAGAGGGGGCCCGGGGAGCTTTCTTT.

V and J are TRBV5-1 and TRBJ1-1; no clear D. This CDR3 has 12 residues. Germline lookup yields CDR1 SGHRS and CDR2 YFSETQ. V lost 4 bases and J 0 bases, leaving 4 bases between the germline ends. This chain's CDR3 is CASSNMNTEAFF. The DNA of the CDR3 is TGCGCCAGCAGCAACATGAACACTGAAGCTTTCTTT.